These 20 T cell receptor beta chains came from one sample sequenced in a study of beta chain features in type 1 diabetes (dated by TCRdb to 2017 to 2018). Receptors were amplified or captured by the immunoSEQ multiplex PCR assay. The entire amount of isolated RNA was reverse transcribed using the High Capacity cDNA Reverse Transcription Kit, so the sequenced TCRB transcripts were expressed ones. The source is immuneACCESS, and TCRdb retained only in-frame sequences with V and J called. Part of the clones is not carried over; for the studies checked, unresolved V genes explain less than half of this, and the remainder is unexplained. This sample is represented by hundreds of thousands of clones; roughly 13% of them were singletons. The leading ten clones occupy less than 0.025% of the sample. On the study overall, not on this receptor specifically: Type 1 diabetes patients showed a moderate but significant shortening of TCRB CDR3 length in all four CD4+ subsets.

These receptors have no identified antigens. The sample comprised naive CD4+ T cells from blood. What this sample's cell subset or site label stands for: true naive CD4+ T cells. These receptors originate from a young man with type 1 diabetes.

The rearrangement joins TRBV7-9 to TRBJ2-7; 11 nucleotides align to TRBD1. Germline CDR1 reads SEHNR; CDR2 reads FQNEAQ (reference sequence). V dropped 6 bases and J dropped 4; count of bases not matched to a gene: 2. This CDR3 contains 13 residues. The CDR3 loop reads CASRGTGGYEQYF. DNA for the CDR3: TGTGCCAGCAGGGGGACAGGGGGTTACGAGCAGTACTTC.

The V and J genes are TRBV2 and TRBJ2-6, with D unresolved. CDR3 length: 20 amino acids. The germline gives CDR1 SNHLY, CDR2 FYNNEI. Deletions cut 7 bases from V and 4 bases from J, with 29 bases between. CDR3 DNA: TGTGCCAGCACAGAAAGAAGAAAGCCTCCGACGGATTACGGGGCCAACGTCCTGACTTTC. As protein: CASTERRKPPTDYGANVLTF.

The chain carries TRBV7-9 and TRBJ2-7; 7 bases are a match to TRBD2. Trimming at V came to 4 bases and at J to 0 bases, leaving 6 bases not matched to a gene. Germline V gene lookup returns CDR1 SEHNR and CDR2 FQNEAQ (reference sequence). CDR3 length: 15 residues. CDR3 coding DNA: TGTGCCAGCAGCTGGGAGGGGCTAGACTCCTACGAGCAGTACTTC. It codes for CASSWEGLDSYEQYF.

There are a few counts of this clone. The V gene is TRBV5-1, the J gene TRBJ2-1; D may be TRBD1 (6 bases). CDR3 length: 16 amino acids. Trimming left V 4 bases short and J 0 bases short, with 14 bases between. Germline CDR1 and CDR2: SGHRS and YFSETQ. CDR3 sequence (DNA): TGCGCCAGCAGCACGAGGGGGTCAAGCTCCTACAATGAGCAGTTCTTC. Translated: CASSTRGSSSYNEQFF.

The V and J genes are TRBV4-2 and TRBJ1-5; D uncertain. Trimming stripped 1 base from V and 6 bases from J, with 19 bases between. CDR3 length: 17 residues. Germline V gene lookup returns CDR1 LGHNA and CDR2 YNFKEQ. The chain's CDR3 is CASSQGPAGSVGQPQHF. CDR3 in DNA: TGTGCCAGCAGCCAAGGCCCGGCGGGGTCCGTAGGTCAGCCCCAGCATTTT.

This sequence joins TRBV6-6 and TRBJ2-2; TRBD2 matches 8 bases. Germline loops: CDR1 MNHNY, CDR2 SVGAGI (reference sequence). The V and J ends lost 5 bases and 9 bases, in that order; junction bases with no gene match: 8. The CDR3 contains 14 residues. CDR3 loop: CASSPPGGERELFF. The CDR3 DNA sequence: TGTGCCAGCAGTCCTCCGGGAGGGGAGCGGGAGCTGTTTTTT.

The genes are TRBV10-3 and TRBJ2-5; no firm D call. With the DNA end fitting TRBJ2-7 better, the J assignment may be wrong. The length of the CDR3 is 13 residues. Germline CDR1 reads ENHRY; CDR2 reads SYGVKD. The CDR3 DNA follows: TGTGCCATCGGTAGTGAAGCTCCCTACGAGCAGTACTTC. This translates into CAIGSEAPYEQYF.

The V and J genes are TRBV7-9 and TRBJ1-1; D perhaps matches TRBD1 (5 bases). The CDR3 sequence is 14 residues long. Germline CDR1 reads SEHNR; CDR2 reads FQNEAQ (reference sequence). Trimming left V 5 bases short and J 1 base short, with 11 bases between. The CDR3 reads CASSPRGENTEAFF. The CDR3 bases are TGTGCCAGCAGCCCCCGGGGGGAGAACACTGAAGCTTTCTTT.

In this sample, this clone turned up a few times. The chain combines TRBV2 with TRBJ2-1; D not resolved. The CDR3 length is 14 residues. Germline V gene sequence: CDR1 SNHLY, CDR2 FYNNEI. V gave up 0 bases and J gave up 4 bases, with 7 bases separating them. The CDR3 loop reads CASSEASEYNEQFF. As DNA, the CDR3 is TGTGCCAGCAGTGAAGCGTCGGAGTACAATGAGCAGTTCTTC.

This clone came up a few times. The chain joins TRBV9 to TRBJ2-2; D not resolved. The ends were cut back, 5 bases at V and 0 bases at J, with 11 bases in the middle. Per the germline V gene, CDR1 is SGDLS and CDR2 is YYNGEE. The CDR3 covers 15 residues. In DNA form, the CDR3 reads TGTGCCAGCAGTCACAGCAGTCCGAACACCGGGGAGCTGTTTTTT. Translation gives CASSHSSPNTGELFF.

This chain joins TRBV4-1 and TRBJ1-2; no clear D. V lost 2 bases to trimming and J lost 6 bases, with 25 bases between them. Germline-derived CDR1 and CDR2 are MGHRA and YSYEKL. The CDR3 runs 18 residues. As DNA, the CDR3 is TGCGCCAGCAGCCAACTACGGGTTTCTTCCCGTAAGGTGGATGGCTACACCTTC. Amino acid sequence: CASSQLRVSSRKVDGYTF.

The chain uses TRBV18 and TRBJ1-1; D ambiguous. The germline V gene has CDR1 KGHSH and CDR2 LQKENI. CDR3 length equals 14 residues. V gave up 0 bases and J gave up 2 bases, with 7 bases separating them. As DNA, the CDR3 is TGTGCCAGCTCACCACCGTTCCTTAACACTGAAGCTTTCTTT. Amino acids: CASSPPFLNTEAFF. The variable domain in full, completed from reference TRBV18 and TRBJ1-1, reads NAGVMQNPRHLVRRRGQEARLRCSPMKGHSHVYWYRQLPEEGLKFMVYLQKENIIDESGMPKERFSAEFPKEGPSILRIQQVVRGDSAAYFCASSPPFLNTEAFFGQGTRLTVV.

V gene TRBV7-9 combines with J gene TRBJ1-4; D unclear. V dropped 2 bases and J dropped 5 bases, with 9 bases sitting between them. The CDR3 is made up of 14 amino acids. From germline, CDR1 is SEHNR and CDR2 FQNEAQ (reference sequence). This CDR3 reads CASSLNSENEKLFF. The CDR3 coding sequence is TGTGCCAGCAGCTTAAATTCCGAGAATGAAAAACTGTTTTTT.

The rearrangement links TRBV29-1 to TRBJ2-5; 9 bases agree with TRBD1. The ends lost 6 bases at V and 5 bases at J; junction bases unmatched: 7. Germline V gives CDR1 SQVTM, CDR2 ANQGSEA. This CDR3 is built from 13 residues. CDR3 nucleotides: TGCAGCGTGCCGGGACAGGGAACGGAGACCCAGTACTTC. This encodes CSVPGQGTETQYF. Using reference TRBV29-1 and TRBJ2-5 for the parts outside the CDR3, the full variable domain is SAVISQKPSRDICQRGTSLTIQCQVDSQVTMMFWYRQQPGQSLTLIATANQGSEATYESGFVIDKFPISRPNLTFSTLTVSNMSPEDSSIYLCSVPGQGTETQYFGPGTRLLVL.

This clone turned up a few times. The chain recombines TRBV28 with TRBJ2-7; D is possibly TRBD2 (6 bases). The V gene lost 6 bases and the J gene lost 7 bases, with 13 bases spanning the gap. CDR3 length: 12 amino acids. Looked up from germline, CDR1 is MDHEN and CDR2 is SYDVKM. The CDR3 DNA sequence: TGTGCCAGCAGCTGGGACTCACGGGAGCAGTACTTC. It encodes CASSWDSREQYF.

The CDR3, as DNA: TGTGCCAGTCTTCAGAGGGGTAATGAAAAACTGTTTTTT. This translates into CASLQRGNEKLFF. The genes are TRBV7-9 and TRBJ1-4, with D possibly TRBD1 on 5 matching bases. This CDR3 region has 13 residues. V gave up 9 bases and J gave up 4 bases, with 12 bases separating them. CDR1 and CDR2 (germline): SEHNR, FQNEAQ (reference sequence).

The CDR3 DNA follows: TGTGCCAGCAGTCCGCGACGGTTTCAGGCTTTCTTT. This codes for CASSPRRFQAFF. This sequence joins TRBV28 and TRBJ1-1, with unresolved D. The CDR3 sequence is 12 residues long. CDR1 and CDR2 (germline): MDHEN, SYDVKM. The V end was cut by 5 bases, the J end by 11 bases, with 15 bases between.

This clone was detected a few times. CDR3 bases: TGTGCCAGCAGTGACAACTATGGCTACACCTTC. Encoded protein: CASSDNYGYTF. This chain joins TRBV25-1 and TRBJ1-2; D gene unclear. V was shortened by 3 bases and J by 2 bases, with 1 base between the two germline ends. CDR1 and CDR2 (germline): MGHDK, SYGVNS. The CDR3 has 11 residues.

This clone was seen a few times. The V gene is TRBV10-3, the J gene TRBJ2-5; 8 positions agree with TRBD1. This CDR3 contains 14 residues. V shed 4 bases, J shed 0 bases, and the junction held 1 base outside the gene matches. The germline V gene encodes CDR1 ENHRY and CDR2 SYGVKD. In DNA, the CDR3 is TGTGCCATCAGTGGGACAGGGAACCAAGAGACCCAGTACTTC. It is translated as CAISGTGNQETQYF.

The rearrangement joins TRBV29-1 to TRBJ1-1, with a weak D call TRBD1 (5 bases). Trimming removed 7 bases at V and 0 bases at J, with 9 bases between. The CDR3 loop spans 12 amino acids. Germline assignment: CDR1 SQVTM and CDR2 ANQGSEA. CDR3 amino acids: CSGQQLNTEAFF. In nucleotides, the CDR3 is TGCAGCGGACAGCAATTGAACACTGAAGCTTTCTTT.